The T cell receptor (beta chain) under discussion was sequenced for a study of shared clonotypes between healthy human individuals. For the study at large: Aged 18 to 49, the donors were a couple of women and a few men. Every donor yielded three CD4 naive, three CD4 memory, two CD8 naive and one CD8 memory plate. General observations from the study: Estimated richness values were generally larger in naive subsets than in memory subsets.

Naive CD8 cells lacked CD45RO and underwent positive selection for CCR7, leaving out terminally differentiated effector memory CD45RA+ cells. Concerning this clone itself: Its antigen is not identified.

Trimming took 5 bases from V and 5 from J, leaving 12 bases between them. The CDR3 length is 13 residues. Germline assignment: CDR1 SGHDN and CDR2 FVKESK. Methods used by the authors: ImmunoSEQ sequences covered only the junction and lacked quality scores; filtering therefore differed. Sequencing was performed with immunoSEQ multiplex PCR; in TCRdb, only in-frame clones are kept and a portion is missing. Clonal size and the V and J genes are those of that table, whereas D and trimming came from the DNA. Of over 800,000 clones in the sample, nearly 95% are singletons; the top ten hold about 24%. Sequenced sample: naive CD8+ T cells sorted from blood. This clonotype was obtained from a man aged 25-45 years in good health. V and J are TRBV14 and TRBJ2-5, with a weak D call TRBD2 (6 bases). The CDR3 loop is CASSARGSETQYF. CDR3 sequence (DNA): TGTGCCAGCAGCGCACGGGGGTCCGAGACCCAGTACTTC. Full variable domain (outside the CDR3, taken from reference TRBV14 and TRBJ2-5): EAGVTQFPSHSVIEKGQTVTLRCDPISGHDNLYWYRRVMGKEIKFLLHFVKESKQDESGMPNNRFLAERTGGTYSTLKVQPAELEDSGVYFCASSARGSETQYFGPGTRLLVL.